This T cell receptor beta chain came from a study of blood T cell repertoires in COVID-19. Germline V gene lookup returns CDR1 ENHRY and CDR2 SYGVKD. Trimming removed 5 bases from V and 3 bases from J; junction bases left unmatched: 6. The CDR3 is made up of 16 amino acids. This clone was recorded once. As processed by the authors: How many nucleated cells were present was estimated from reference gene primer amplification. Produced via immunoSEQ multiplex PCR; TCRdb's table is partial and in-frame only. The V and J calls and clone size were taken over from that table, and D and trimming were inferred from the DNA. The repertoire holds some 240,000 clones, roughly 80% seen once, with 9.5% to 15% in the top ten.

The clonotype was recovered from a woman aged 60-75 years with active or convalescent COVID-19. Sequenced input: peripheral blood. This sequence joins TRBV10-3 and TRBJ1-6; 8 nucleotides line up with TRBD1. The CDR3 DNA reads as TGTGCCATCAGTCCGGGACAGGTGGGCTATAATTCACCCCTCCACTTT. Protein: CAISPGQVGYNSPLHF.